The rows below give T cell receptor beta chains drawn from one sample of a study of T-cell memory formation after mild COVID-19. TCRdb redid the calling of the 5' RACE reads with MiXCR, one entry per CDR3 protein. Counted here are 150,000 to 200,000 distinct CDR3 sequences, roughly 11% occurring once; the ten biggest clones make up around 3.8%. Sequencing was done on a sample of PBMCs or a T cell subset sorted from them (not recorded which). The receptors originated from a man younger than 30 who had mild COVID-19 (a few samples of this study predate the infection). Cell type and time point are not known. Each CDR3 is given with its conserved first and last residue. The D gene is left open where the match is weak. Not all rows give a size; the values are once, few, many and, for expanded clones, a class.

.	TRBJ2-1	.	TRBV4-1	CASSPGTSTTWSSYNEQFF	TGCGCCAGCAGCCCTGGGACATCTACTACGTGGAGCTCCTACAATGAGCAGTTCTTC
.	TRBJ1-3	TRBD1	TRBV28	CASNQGVGNTIYF	TGTGCCAGCAATCAGGGGGTGGGAAACACCATATATTTT
few	TRBJ1-1	.	TRBV5-1	CASRGESYTEAFF	TGCGCCAGCAGGGGCGAGTCGTACACTGAAGCTTTCTTT
.	TRBJ2-7	.	TRBV15	CATSRDLGRGIYEQYF	TGTGCCACCAGCAGAGATCTTGGACGGGGGATCTACGAGCAGTACTTC
.	TRBJ2-5	.	TRBV24-1	CATAGSPETQYF	TGTGCCACCGCGGGGTCCCCAGAGACCCAGTACTTC
.	TRBJ2-1	.	TRBV27	CASSSDNTYNEQFF	TGTGCCAGCAGTTCGGACAACACCTACAATGAGCAGTTCTTC
few	TRBJ1-3	.	TRBV10-3	CASSRQDSGNTIYF	TGTGCCAGTTCCCGACAGGACTCTGGAAACACCATATATTTT
few	TRBJ2-2	.	TRBV9	CASSVDYPGTGELFF	TGTGCCAGCAGCGTGGACTACCCTGGGACCGGGGAGCTGTTTTTT
many	TRBJ2-3	.	TRBV5-1	CASGDSWVADTQYF	TGCGCCAGCGGGGATTCGTGGGTCGCAGATACGCAGTATTTT
.	TRBJ2-4	TRBD2	TRBV5-5	CASSSLAGGQHIQYF	TGTGCCAGCAGCTCTCTAGCGGGGGGCCAGCACATTCAGTACTTC
once	TRBJ2-2	.	TRBV11-1	CASSKGGTGELFF	TGTGCCAGCAGTAAAGGAGGCACCGGGGAGCTGTTTTTT
.	TRBJ2-5	TRBD1	TRBV29-1	CSVEGDRGHF	TGCAGCGTTGAAGGGGACAGGGGCCATTTC
.	TRBJ1-5	.	TRBV6-2/TRBV6-3	CASRKRTDLSNQPQHF	TGTGCCAGCAGAAAACGGACAGACCTTAGCAATCAGCCCCAGCATTTT
few	TRBJ2-5	.	TRBV20-1	CSARPGAYQETQYF	TGCAGTGCTAGACCGGGGGCGTACCAAGAGACCCAGTACTTC
.	TRBJ2-3	TRBD1	TRBV6-2/TRBV6-3	CASSSGQGTEGTDTQYF	TGTGCCAGCAGTTCCGGACAGGGGACCGAGGGCACAGATACGCAGTATTTT
.	TRBJ2-7	.	TRBV7-6	CASSRLQGGEQYF	TGTGCCAGCAGTCGACTCCAGGGGGGCGAGCAGTACTTC
few	TRBJ2-4	.	TRBV6-5	CASSYSVEGFYIQYF	TGTGCCAGCAGTTACTCGGTTGAGGGGTTTTACATTCAGTACTTC
.	TRBJ2-4	.	TRBV27	CASSSPRAVNIQYF	TGTGCCAGCAGTTCCCCCCGGGCCGTAAACATTCAGTACTTC
.	TRBJ1-2	.	TRBV20-1	CSASEELKGYTF	TGCAGTGCTAGTGAGGAATTGAAGGGCTACACCTTC
.	TRBJ1-2	.	TRBV14	CASSQDLAGFSGYTF	TGTGCCAGCAGCCAAGATCTTGCGGGGTTCTCTGGCTACACCTTC
.	TRBJ1-1	.	TRBV5-1	CASSLTYADTEAFF	TGCGCCAGCAGCCTAACGTACGCGGACACTGAAGCTTTCTTT
.	TRBJ2-7	.	TRBV20-1	CSAALSRGSYEQYF	TGCAGTGCTGCCCTGAGTCGGGGGAGCTACGAGCAGTACTTC
few	TRBJ2-5	.	TRBV12-3/TRBV12-4	CASSLMRAGQETQYF	TGTGCCAGCAGTTTAATGAGGGCAGGGCAAGAGACCCAGTACTTC
many	TRBJ2-5	.	TRBV11-2	CASSLRSSLETQYF	TGTGCCAGCAGCCTGAGGTCCTCCCTAGAGACCCAGTACTTC
few	TRBJ1-4	.	TRBV28	CASSFTRPTNEKLFF	TGTGCCAGCAGTTTTACCCGGCCCACTAATGAAAAACTGTTTTTT
.	TRBJ1-2	.	TRBV7-2	CASSPQIMGYGYTF	TGTGCCAGCAGCCCGCAGATAATGGGATATGGCTACACCTTC
few	TRBJ2-5	.	TRBV7-7	CASSLGQVRETQYF	TGTGCCAGCAGCTTAGGGCAGGTTCGGGAGACCCAGTACTTC
many	TRBJ2-5	.	TRBV12-3/TRBV12-4	CASRRQGTGGETQYF	TGTGCCAGCCGCAGACAGGGGACGGGAGGAGAGACCCAGTACTTC
many	TRBJ2-3	.	TRBV6-2/TRBV6-3	CASARPNTDTQYF	TGTGCCAGCGCACGGCCCAACACAGATACGCAGTATTTT
many	TRBJ2-6	.	TRBV5-1	CASRPGSSGANVLTF	TGCGCCAGCAGACCAGGAAGCTCTGGGGCCAACGTCCTGACTTTC
few	TRBJ2-5	TRBD2	TRBV20-1	CSAPHSAGQETQYF	TGCAGTGCCCCCCACTCAGCGGGACAAGAGACCCAGTACTTC
few	TRBJ2-1	TRBD2	TRBV10-3	CAIKSGGTSSYNEQFF	TGTGCCATCAAATCGGGGGGGACGAGCTCCTACAATGAGCAGTTCTTC
few	TRBJ2-5	.	TRBV12-3/TRBV12-4	CASSLIASQETQYF	TGTGCCAGCAGTTTGATAGCCAGCCAAGAGACCCAGTACTTC
.	TRBJ2-5	TRBD2	TRBV5-1	CASSLAGSGEETQYF	TGCGCCAGCAGCTTGGCTGGGAGCGGGGAAGAGACCCAGTACTTC
.	TRBJ2-2	.	TRBV5-1	CASSSGRANTGELFF	TGCGCCAGCAGCTCGGGACGGGCGAACACCGGGGAGCTGTTTTTT
.	TRBJ1-1	.	TRBV9	CASSAHRNTEAFF	TGTGCCAGCAGCGCGCACAGGAACACTGAAGCTTTCTTT
few	TRBJ1-5	.	TRBV12-3/TRBV12-4	CASSPTGYSNQPQHF	TGTGCCAGCAGCCCGACAGGATATAGCAATCAGCCCCAGCATTTT